Shown below are 9 T cell receptor beta chains from a single sample sequenced in a study of blood T cell repertoires in COVID-19. Sequencing used immunoSEQ multiplex PCR; TCRdb keeps in-frame clones, though not all of them. Here the sample spans just over 650,000 clones, around 90% being singletons. The specimen was peripheral blood. The receptors were sampled from a woman under 30 with acute or convalescent COVID-19.

The V gene is TRBV5-5, the J gene TRBJ1-2, with TRBD1 matching 7 bases. Germline trimming cut 2 bases from V and 5 bases from J; bases unmatched to any gene: 6. CDR1 SGHKS and CDR2 YYEKEE come from the germline V gene (reference sequence). CDR3 size: 14 residues. The CDR3 sequence: CASSFPTGTYGYTF. In DNA, the CDR3 is TGTGCCAGCAGCTTCCCGACAGGGACATATGGCTACACCTTC.

The chain carries TRBV6-5 and TRBJ2-7; 12 nucleotides agree with TRBD1. Germline V gives CDR1 MNHEY, CDR2 SVGAGI. This CDR3 region has 15 residues. V lost 6 bases and J lost 7; bases outside the gene matches: 10. CDR3 in DNA: TGTGCCAGCAGCTCGCCGGGACAGGGGGCGCGTGAGCAGTACTTC. Residues: CASSSPGQGAREQYF.

J is TRBJ2-7 and V is TRBV2; TRBD1 agrees at 8 bases. Germline lookup yields CDR1 SNHLY and CDR2 FYNNEI. The CDR3 has 14 residues. Germline trimming cut 4 bases from V and 0 bases from J; bases unmatched to any gene: 2. The CDR3 coding sequence is TGTGCCAGCAGTGGTACAGGGGGCTCCTACGAGCAGTACTTC. It specifies CASSGTGGSYEQYF. Variable domain in full (rest from reference TRBV2 and TRBJ2-7): EPEVTQTPSHQVTQMGQEVILRCVPISNHLYFYWYRQILGQKVEFLVSFYNNEISEKSEIFDDQFSVERPDGSNFTLKIRSTKLEDSAMYFCASSGTGGSYEQYFGPGTRLTVT.

In DNA form, the CDR3 reads TGCGCCAGCGCTCACGGGACTAGCGAATACAATGAGCAGTTCTTC. It yields the protein CASAHGTSEYNEQFF. The chain links TRBV5-1 to TRBJ2-1, with 10 bases identical to TRBD2. Germline V gene sequence: CDR1 SGHRS, CDR2 YFSETQ. Trimming removed 7 bases from V and 4 bases from J; junction bases left unmatched: 8. CDR3 length equals 15 residues.

This chain joins TRBV3-1 (or the pseudogene TRBV3-2) and TRBJ1-5, with 7 bases lining up with TRBD1. Germline CDR1 LGHDT, CDR2 YNNKEL (reference sequence). The CDR3 has 19 amino acids. V was pared by 0 bases and J by 0 bases, with 11 bases of the junction left unmatched. CDR3 loop: CASSQEGGTAIPSNQPQHF. CDR3 in DNA: TGTGCCAGCAGCCAAGAGGGTGGGACAGCCATCCCTAGCAATCAGCCCCAGCATTTT.

The chain joins TRBV6-2 or TRBV6-3 to TRBJ1-2; 8 bases align to TRBD1. The CDR3 has 17 amino acids. V trimming: 2 bases; J trimming: 0 bases; junction bases outside the gene matches: 8. From germline, CDR1 is MNHEY and CDR2 SVGEGT. The CDR3: CASSYPRQGPPNYGYTF. The CDR3 DNA sequence: TGTGCCAGCAGTTACCCCCGACAGGGGCCCCCTAACTATGGCTACACCTTC.

V and J are TRBV9 and TRBJ2-3, with a weak D call TRBD1 (6 bases). V was trimmed by 0 bases and J by 2 bases, leaving 7 bases between them. The CDR3 runs 14 residues. CDR1 SGDLS and CDR2 YYNGEE come from the germline V gene. The CDR3 reads CASSVGDITDTQYF. The CDR3 DNA is TGTGCCAGCAGCGTAGGGGACATCACAGATACGCAGTATTTT.

The V call is TRBV7-2, the J call TRBJ1-3, with TRBD1 identical over 11 bases. The CDR3 is 17 amino acids. V lost 5 bases and J lost 0; bases outside the gene matches: 6. Germline values: CDR1 SGHTA, CDR2 FQGNSA. The CDR3 protein is CASSRDRGASSGNTIYF. In nucleotides, the CDR3 is TGTGCCAGCAGCCGGGACAGGGGGGCCTCCTCTGGAAACACCATATATTTT.

The chain has TRBV19 and TRBJ1-2; D may be TRBD1 (5 bases). CDR3 length: 13 amino acids. Between the trimmed V and J ends, which lost 7 bases and 4 bases, there was a span of 13 bases. The germline CDR1 and CDR2 sequences are LNHDA and SQIVND (reference sequence). This CDR3 reads CASNSDSLYGYTF. DNA for the CDR3: TGTGCCAGTAACTCCGACAGCCTCTATGGCTACACCTTC.